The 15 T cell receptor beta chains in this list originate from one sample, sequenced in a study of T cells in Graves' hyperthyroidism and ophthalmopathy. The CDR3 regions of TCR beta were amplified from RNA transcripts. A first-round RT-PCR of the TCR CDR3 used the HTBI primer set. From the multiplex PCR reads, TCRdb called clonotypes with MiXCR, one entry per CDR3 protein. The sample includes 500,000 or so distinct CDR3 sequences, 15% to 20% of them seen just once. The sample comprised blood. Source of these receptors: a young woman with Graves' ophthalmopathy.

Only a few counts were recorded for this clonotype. The CDR3 reads CASSVPQVDSPLHF. The CDR3 DNA reads TGTGCCAGCAGTGTCCCCCAGGTGGATTCACCCCTCCACTTT. This chain links TRBV6-1 with TRBJ1-6, with D hard to call. V lost 4 bases to trimming and J lost 8 bases, with 12 bases between them. There are 14 residues in the CDR3. The germline V gene has CDR1 MNHNS and CDR2 SASEGT.

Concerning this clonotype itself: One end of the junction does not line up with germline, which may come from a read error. This chain's CDR3 is CASSSFLAGGPQDTQYF. The DNA of the CDR3 is TGTGCCAGCAGCTCCTTCCTAGCGGGAGGGCCGCAAGATACGCAGTATTTT. V is TRBV5-1 and J is TRBJ2-3, with 12 bases that match TRBD2. This CDR3 has 17 amino acids. Germline lookup yields CDR1 SGHRS and CDR2 YFSETQ.

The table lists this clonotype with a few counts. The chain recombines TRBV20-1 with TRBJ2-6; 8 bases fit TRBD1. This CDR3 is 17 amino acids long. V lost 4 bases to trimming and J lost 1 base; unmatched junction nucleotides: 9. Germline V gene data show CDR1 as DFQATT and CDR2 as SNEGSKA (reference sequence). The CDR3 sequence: CSATHRDRSSGANVLTF. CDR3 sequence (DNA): TGCAGTGCTACCCACCGGGACAGGAGTTCTGGGGCCAACGTCCTGACTTTC.

DNA of the CDR3: TGTGCCAGCACGGGACAGAGACAAGAGACCCAGTACTTC. Its protein is CASTGQRQETQYF. The V gene is TRBV2, the J gene TRBJ2-5; 7 bases are shared with TRBD1. J gave up 2 bases and V 7 bases, and 4 bases lay outside the gene matches. Germline CDR1 SNHLY, CDR2 FYNNEI. The CDR3 is made up of 13 amino acids.

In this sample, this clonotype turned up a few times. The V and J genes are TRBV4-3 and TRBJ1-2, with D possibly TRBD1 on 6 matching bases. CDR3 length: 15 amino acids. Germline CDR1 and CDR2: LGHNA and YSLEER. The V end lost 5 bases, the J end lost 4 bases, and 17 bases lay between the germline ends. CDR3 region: CASSTDGQNFYGYTF. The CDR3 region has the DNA TGCGCCAGCAGCACAGATGGACAGAACTTCTATGGCTACACCTTC.

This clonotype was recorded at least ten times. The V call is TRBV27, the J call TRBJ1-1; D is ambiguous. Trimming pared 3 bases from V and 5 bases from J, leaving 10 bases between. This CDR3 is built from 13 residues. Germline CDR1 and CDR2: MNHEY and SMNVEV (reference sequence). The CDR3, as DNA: TGTGCCAGCAGTTTGGGGAGACGGACTGAAGCTTTCTTT. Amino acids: CASSLGRRTEAFF.

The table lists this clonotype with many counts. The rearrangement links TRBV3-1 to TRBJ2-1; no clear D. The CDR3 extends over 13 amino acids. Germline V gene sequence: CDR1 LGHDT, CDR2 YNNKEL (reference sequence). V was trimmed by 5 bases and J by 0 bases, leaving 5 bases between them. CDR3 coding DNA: TGTGCCAGCAGCATCAGCTCCTACAATGAGCAGTTCTTC. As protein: CASSISSYNEQFF.

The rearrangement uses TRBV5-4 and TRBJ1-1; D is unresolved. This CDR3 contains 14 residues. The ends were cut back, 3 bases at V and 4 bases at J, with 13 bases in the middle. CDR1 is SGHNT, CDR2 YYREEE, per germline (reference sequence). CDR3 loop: CASSSWFEGTEAFF. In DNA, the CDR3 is TGTGCCAGCAGCTCTTGGTTCGAGGGCACTGAAGCTTTCTTT.

This chain's CDR3 is CSATGQLEAFF. DNA of the CDR3: TGCAGTGCTACGGGACAGCTGGAAGCTTTCTTT. The chain links TRBV20-1 to TRBJ1-1, with 7 bases matching TRBD1. After removal of 4 bases from V and 8 bases from J, the junction contained 4 bases not matched to a gene. Germline V gives CDR1 DFQATT, CDR2 SNEGSKA (reference sequence). The length of the CDR3 is 11 residues.

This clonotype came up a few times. CDR3 sequence: CASSHGTQTKVNQPQHF. As DNA, the CDR3 is TGTGCCAGCAGTCACGGGACTCAAACTAAGGTGAATCAGCCCCAGCATTTT. This chain joins TRBV5-5 and TRBJ1-5, with D perhaps TRBD1 (5 bases). This CDR3 has 17 amino acids. Germline lookup yields CDR1 SGHKS and CDR2 YYEKEE (reference sequence). Trimming shortened V by 5 bases and J by 4 bases, and 22 bases separated the two germline ends. The whole variable domain, remainder taken from reference TRBV5-5 and TRBJ1-5, is DAGVTQSPTHLIKTRGQQVTLRCSPISGHKSVSWYQQVLGQGPQFIFQYYEKEERGRGNFPDRFSARQFPNYSSELNVNALLLGDSALYLCASSHGTQTKVNQPQHFGDGTRLSIL.

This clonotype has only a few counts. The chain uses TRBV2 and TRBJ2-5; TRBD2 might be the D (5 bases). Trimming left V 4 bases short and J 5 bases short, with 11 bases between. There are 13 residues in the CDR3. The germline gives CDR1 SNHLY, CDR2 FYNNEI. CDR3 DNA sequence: TGTGCCAGCAGTGTGGGGAGTTACGAGACCCAGTACTTC. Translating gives CASSVGSYETQYF.

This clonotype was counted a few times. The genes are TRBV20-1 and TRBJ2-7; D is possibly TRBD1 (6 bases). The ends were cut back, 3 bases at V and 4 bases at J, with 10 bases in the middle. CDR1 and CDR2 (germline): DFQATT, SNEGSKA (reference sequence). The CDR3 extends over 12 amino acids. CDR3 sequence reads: CSARTGAYEQYF. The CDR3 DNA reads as TGCAGTGCTAGGACAGGAGCATACGAGCAGTACTTC.

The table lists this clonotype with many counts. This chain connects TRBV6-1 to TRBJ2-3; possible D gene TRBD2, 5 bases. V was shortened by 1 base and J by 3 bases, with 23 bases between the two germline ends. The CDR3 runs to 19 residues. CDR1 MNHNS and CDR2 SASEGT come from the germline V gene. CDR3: CASSEGRGLKFQWTDTQYF. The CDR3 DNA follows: TGTGCCAGCAGTGAAGGGCGAGGGCTGAAATTTCAGTGGACAGATACGCAGTATTTT.

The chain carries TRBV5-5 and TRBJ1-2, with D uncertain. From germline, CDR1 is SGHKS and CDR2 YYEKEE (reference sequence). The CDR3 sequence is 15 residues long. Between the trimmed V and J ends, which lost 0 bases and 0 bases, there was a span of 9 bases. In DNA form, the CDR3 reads TGTGCCAGCAGCTTGGATCCGGGTACTAACTATGGCTACACCTTC. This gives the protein CASSLDPGTNYGYTF.

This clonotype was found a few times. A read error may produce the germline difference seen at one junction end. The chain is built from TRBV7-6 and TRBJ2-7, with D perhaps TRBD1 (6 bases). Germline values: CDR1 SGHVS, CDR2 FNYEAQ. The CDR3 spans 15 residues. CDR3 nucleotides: TGTGCCAGCACCTTATCTCCCAGGGGAAACTACGAGCAGTACTTC. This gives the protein CASTLSPRGNYEQYF.